Listed here are 20 T cell receptor beta chains from one sample, sequenced in a study of response to subunit inactivated influenza vaccine. One entry per CDR3 protein results from TCRdb running MiXCR on the RT-PCR reads. The sample gives about 520,000 distinct CDR3 sequences, around 7.9% of which show up once; about an eighth is in the top ten. The sequences come from PBMCs from blood, collected less than 30 months after vaccination. Receptor source: a man aged 45 to 70 who received an inactivated influenza vaccine.

This chain connects TRBV7-2 to TRBJ2-7; D is unresolved. This CDR3 is 13 amino acids long. The germline gives CDR1 SGHTA, CDR2 FQGNSA. V was clipped by 2 bases and J by 6 bases, with 11 bases between them. CDR3 protein: CASSLKLGAEQYF. CDR3 nucleotide sequence: TGTGCCAGCAGCTTAAAGCTGGGTGCCGAGCAGTACTTC.

The rearrangement links TRBV4-1 to TRBJ2-1; D is undetermined. The V and J ends lost 1 base and 4 bases respectively, with 8 bases between them. The CDR3 has 14 residues. CDR1 MGHRA and CDR2 YSYEKL come from the germline V gene. The CDR3 is CASSQGLDYNEQFF. Here the CDR3 DNA reads TGCGCCAGCAGCCAAGGACTGGATTACAATGAGCAGTTCTTC.

This clonotype was seen more than once but under ten times. The J gene is TRBJ2-1, the V gene TRBV7-6, with 14 bases lining up with TRBD2. The germline gives CDR1 SGHVS, CDR2 FNYEAQ. V shed 5 bases, J shed 9 bases, and the junction held 6 bases outside the gene matches. This CDR3 has 15 residues. The CDR3 region has the DNA TGTGCCAGCAGCGATGGACTAGCGGGAGGCGGTGAGCAGTTCTTC. It translates to CASSDGLAGGGEQFF.

This clonotype was observed many times. The chain is built from TRBV7-2 and TRBJ2-7; a weak D match, TRBD1 (5 bases). CDR3 size: 15 residues. V was trimmed by 1 base and J by 0 bases, leaving 10 bases between them. Germline lookup yields CDR1 SGHTA and CDR2 FQGNSA. This CDR3 is CASSLVQGGSYEQYF. For the CDR3, the DNA is TGTGCCAGCAGCTTAGTTCAGGGTGGCTCCTACGAGCAGTACTTC.

The chain carries TRBV7-9 and TRBJ2-6; the D is unclear. V gave up 0 bases and J gave up 3 bases, with 6 bases separating them. Germline CDR1 SEHNR, CDR2 FQNEAQ (reference sequence). This CDR3 is 15 amino acids long. CDR3 in amino acids: CASSLAGRGANVLTF. CDR3 bases: TGTGCCAGCAGCTTAGCCGGGCGTGGGGCCAACGTCCTGACTTTC.

This clonotype was picked up a small number of times. V gene TRBV7-2 combines with J gene TRBJ2-2; 10 nucleotides line up with TRBD2. Trimming removed 5 bases from V and 4 bases from J; junction bases left unmatched: 7. This CDR3 has 16 residues. CDR1 and CDR2 (germline): SGHTA, FQGNSA. The DNA for the CDR3 is TGTGCCAGCAGCGCTAGCGGGGGCCTGGTCACCGGGGAGCTGTTTTTT. Its protein product is CASSASGGLVTGELFF.

The J gene is TRBJ2-3, the V gene TRBV20-1; perhaps D is TRBD1 or TRBD2 (5 bases each). Trimming pared 3 bases from V and 2 bases from J, leaving 18 bases between. Germline CDR1 is DFQATT and CDR2 is SNEGSKA (reference sequence). The CDR3 is 16 residues long. CDR3 bases: TGCAGTGCTAGCGAGAACCGGGACGGATTCACAGATACGCAGTATTTT. This encodes CSASENRDGFTDTQYF.

The genes are TRBV5-5 and TRBJ2-1; D is ambiguous. Trimming stripped 0 bases from V and 7 bases from J, with 8 bases between. The CDR3 contains 13 residues. The germline gives CDR1 SGHKS, CDR2 YYEKEE (reference sequence). The CDR3 sequence is CASSLDGLNEQFF. The CDR3 DNA follows: TGTGCCAGCAGCTTGGATGGGTTGAATGAGCAGTTCTTC. The full variable domain, in which reference TRBV5-5 and TRBJ2-1 provide the parts outside the CDR3, is DAGVTQSPTHLIKTRGQQVTLRCSPISGHKSVSWYQQVLGQGPQFIFQYYEKEERGRGNFPDRFSARQFPNYSSELNVNALLLGDSALYLCASSLDGLNEQFFGPGTRLTVL.

There are many counts of this clonotype. The gene calls are TRBV20-1 and TRBJ1-1; D not certain. The CDR3 runs 13 residues. V gave up 3 bases and J gave up 0 bases, with 8 bases separating them. Germline CDR1 DFQATT, CDR2 SNEGSKA (reference sequence). The CDR3 DNA reads as TGCAGTGCTAGGACACCCTTGAACACTGAAGCTTTCTTT. Its translation is CSARTPLNTEAFF.

Ten or more counts support this clonotype. The chain has TRBV20-1 and TRBJ2-3, with a possible D match to TRBD1 (5 bases). CDR1 is DFQATT, CDR2 SNEGSKA, per germline (reference sequence). Deletions cut 0 bases from V and 11 bases from J, with 15 bases between. This CDR3 comprises 13 residues. The CDR3 is CSARDLRVDWQYF. In DNA form, the CDR3 reads TGCAGTGCTAGAGATCTCAGGGTGGATTGGCAGTATTTT.

This clonotype was picked up a small number of times. The chain couples TRBV4-1 to TRBJ1-2; D call uncertain. The V end was cut by 3 bases, the J end by 3 bases, with 14 bases between. This CDR3 has 15 residues. Germline V gene sequence: CDR1 MGHRA, CDR2 YSYEKL. The CDR3 sequence is CASSHPARTHYGYTF. CDR3 coding DNA: TGCGCCAGCAGCCATCCCGCCCGGACTCACTATGGCTACACCTTC.

This chain connects TRBV6-5 to TRBJ2-3; maybe TRBD2 (7 bases). The CDR3 is made up of 16 amino acids. Germline V lookup: CDR1 MNHEY, CDR2 SVGAGI. Between the trimmed V and J ends, which lost 4 bases and 0 bases, there was a span of 14 bases. In nucleotides, the CDR3 is TGTGCCAGCAGTTGGACCGGGGGGCCTAGCACAGATACGCAGTATTTT. Translation: CASSWTGGPSTDTQYF.

This clonotype was counted many times. The V gene is TRBV5-1, the J gene TRBJ2-1; D gene ambiguous. The CDR3 extends over 12 amino acids. In germline, CDR1 is SGHRS, CDR2 YFSETQ. Trimming cost V 1 base and J 7 bases, with 6 bases left between them. The CDR3 nucleotides are TGCGCCAGCAGCTTGTCTAGAAATGAGCAGTTCTTC. Its protein is CASSLSRNEQFF.

This clonotype was seen a handful of times. The rearrangement joins TRBV18 to TRBJ2-2; possible D gene TRBD2, 6 bases. The CDR3 length is 16 residues. The V end lost 5 bases, the J end lost 0 bases, and 13 bases lay between the germline ends. The germline V gene encodes CDR1 KGHSH and CDR2 LQKENI. In nucleotides, the CDR3 is TGTGCCAGCTCAGGAAACGGGGGAGCGAACACCGGGGAGCTGTTTTTT. Its protein is CASSGNGGANTGELFF. The complete variable domain, with remaining parts taken from reference TRBV18 and TRBJ2-2, reads NAGVMQNPRHLVRRRGQEARLRCSPMKGHSHVYWYRQLPEEGLKFMVYLQKENIIDESGMPKERFSAEFPKEGPSILRIQQVVRGDSAAYFCASSGNGGANTGELFFGEGSRLTVL.

The genes are TRBV7-9 and TRBJ1-5, with a possible D match to TRBD1 (5 bases). Trimming took 5 bases from V and 3 from J, leaving 11 bases between them. The CDR3 extends over 14 amino acids. Germline V gene sequence: CDR1 SEHNR, CDR2 FQNEAQ (reference sequence). The CDR3 DNA reads as TGTGCCAGCAGCCCGGGACGGAACAATCAGCCCCAGCATTTT. Protein sequence: CASSPGRNNQPQHF.

V usage is TRBV29-1 and J usage is TRBJ2-7; D is possibly TRBD1 (6 bases). The CDR3 is 14 residues long. Deletions cut 6 bases from V and 3 bases from J, with 18 bases between. Per germline, CDR1 SQVTM and CDR2 ANQGSEA. The CDR3 DNA follows: TGCAGCGTCCCCGTGGGACAATCAGGCTACGAGCAGTACTTC. Its protein product is CSVPVGQSGYEQYF.

This clonotype was seen more than once but under ten times. The chain has TRBV12-3 or TRBV12-4 and TRBJ2-7; D not certain. CDR3 length: 13 residues. The germline V and J ends were trimmed by 3 bases and 2 bases, with 8 bases remaining between them. The DNA for the CDR3 is TGTGCCAGCAGTTTTGACACTACCTACGAGCAGTACTTC. It codes for CASSFDTTYEQYF.

This clonotype has more than one count but fewer than ten. J is TRBJ2-7 and V is TRBV12-3 or TRBV12-4; no clear D gene. The V gene lost 7 bases and the J gene lost 3 bases, with 10 bases spanning the gap. This CDR3 is 12 amino acids long. The CDR3: CASNGPGYEQYF. DNA for the CDR3: TGTGCCAGCAACGGCCCGGGCTACGAGCAGTACTTC.

This clonotype was seen repeatedly, ten times or more. V and J are TRBV14 and TRBJ2-1; 9 bases map to TRBD1. The trim removed 3 bases at V and 6 bases at J, leaving 3 bases unmatched. The CDR3 covers 14 residues. Germline V gene sequence: CDR1 SGHDN, CDR2 FVKESK. CDR3: CASSQDRGFNEQFF. As DNA, the CDR3 is TGTGCCAGCAGCCAGGACAGGGGATTCAATGAGCAGTTCTTC.

The chain carries TRBV7-9 and TRBJ1-1, with 7 bases that match TRBD1. The CDR3 sequence is 15 residues long. J was trimmed by 0 bases and V by 3 bases; bases with no gene match: 4. Per the germline V gene, CDR1 is SEHNR and CDR2 is FQNEAQ (reference sequence). The CDR3: CASSLTGSLNTEAFF. Here the CDR3 DNA reads TGTGCCAGCAGCTTGACAGGGAGTTTGAACACTGAAGCTTTCTTT.